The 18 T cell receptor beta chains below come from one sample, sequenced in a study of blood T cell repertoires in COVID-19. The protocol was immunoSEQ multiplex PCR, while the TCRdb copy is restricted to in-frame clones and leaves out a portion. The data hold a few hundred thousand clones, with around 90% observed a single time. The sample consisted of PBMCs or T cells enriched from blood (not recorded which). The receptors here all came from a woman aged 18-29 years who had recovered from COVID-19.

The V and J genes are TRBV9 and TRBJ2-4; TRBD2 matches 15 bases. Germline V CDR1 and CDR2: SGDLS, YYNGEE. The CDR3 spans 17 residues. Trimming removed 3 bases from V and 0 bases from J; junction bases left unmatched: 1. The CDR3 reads CASSEGLAGGAKNIQYF. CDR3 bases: TGTGCCAGCAGCGAGGGACTAGCGGGGGGAGCCAAAAACATTCAGTACTTC.

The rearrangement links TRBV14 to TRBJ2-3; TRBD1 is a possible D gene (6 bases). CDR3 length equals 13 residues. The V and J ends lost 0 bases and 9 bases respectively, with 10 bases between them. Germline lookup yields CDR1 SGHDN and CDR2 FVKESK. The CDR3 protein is CASSQDAGTTQYF. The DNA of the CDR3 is TGTGCCAGCAGCCAAGATGCCGGGACAACGCAGTATTTT.

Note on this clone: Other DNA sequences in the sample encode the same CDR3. This chain's CDR3 is CASSYSQGAWEQYF. Here the CDR3 DNA reads TGTGCCAGCAGTTACTCGCAGGGGGCCTGGGAGCAGTACTTC. The chain links TRBV6-5 to TRBJ2-7, with TRBD1 matching 8 bases. Per the germline V gene, CDR1 is MNHEY and CDR2 is SVGAGI. CDR3 length: 14 residues. With V trimmed by 0 bases and J by 7 bases, 5 bases remained unmatched.

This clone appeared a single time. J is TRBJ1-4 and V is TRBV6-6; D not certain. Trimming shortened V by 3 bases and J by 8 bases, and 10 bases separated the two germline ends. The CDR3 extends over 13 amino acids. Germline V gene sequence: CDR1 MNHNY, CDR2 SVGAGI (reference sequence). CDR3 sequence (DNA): TGTGCCAGCAGTTATTCCCCGAGAGAAAAACTGTTTTTT. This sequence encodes CASSYSPREKLFF.

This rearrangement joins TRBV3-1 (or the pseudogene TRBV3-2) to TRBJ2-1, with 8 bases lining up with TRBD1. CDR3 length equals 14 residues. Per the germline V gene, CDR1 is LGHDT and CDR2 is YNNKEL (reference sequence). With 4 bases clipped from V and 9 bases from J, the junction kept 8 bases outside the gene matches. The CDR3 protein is CASSPGPGGTEQFF. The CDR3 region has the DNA TGTGCCAGCAGCCCAGGCCCAGGGGGCACTGAGCAGTTCTTC.

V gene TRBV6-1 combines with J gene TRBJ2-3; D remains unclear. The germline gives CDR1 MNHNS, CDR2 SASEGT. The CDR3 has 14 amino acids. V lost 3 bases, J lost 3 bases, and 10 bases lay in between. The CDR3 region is CASSDFSVTDTQYF. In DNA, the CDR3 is TGTGCCAGCAGTGATTTCTCCGTTACAGATACGCAGTATTTT.

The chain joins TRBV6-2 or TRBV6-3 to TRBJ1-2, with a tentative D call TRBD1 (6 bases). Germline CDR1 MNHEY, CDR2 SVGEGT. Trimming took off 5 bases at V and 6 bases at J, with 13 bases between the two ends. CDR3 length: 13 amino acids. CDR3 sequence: CASSTGNLDGYTF. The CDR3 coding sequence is TGTGCCAGCAGTACAGGGAATCTCGATGGCTACACCTTC.

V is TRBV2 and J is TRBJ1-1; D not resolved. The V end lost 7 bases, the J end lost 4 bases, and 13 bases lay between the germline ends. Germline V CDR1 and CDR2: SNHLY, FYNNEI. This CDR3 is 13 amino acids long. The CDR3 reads CASTQGEGTEAFF. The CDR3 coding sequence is TGTGCCAGCACCCAAGGAGAGGGCACTGAAGCTTTCTTT.

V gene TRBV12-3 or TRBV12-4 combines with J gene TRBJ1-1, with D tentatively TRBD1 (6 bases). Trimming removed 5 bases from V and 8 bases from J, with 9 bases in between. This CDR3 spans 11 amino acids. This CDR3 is CASSNRAEAFF. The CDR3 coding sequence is TGTGCCAGCAGTAACAGGGCGGAAGCTTTCTTT.

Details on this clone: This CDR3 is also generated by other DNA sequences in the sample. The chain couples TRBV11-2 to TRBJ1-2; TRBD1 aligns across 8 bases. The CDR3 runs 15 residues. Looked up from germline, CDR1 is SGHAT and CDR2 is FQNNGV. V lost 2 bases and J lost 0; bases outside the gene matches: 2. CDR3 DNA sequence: TGTGCCAGCAGCTTATCCAGGGGGCCTAACTATGGCTACACCTTC. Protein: CASSLSRGPNYGYTF. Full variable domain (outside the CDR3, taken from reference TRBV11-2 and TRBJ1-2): EAGVAQSPRYKIIEKRQSVAFWCNPISGHATLYWYQQILGQGPKLLIQFQNNGVVDDSQLPKDRFSAERLKGVDSTLKIQPAKLEDSAVYLCASSLSRGPNYGYTFGSGTRLTVV.

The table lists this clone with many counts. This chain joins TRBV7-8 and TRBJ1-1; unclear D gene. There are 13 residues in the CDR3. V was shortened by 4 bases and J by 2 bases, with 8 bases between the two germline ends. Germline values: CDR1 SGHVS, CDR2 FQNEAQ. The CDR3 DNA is TGTGCCAGCAGCTCAGACACCAACACTGAAGCTTTCTTT. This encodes CASSSDTNTEAFF. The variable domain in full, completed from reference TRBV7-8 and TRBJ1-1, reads GAGVSQSPRYKVAKRGQDVALRCDPISGHVSLFWYQQALGQGPEFLTYFQNEAQLDKSGLPSDRFFAERPEGSVSTLKIQRTQQEDSAVYLCASSSDTNTEAFFGQGTRLTVV.

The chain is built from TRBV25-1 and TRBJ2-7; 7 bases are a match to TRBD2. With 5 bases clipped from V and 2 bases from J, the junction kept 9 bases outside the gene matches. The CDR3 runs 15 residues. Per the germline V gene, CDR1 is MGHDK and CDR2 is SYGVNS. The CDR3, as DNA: TGTGCCAGCAGTCCCCTTGGGGGGGTGGCCTACGAGCAGTACTTC. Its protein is CASSPLGGVAYEQYF.

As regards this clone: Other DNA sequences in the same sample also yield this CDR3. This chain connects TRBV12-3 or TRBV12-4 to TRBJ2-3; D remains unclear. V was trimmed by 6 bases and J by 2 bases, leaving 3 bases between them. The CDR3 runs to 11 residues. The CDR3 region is CASSLTDTQYF. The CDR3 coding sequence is TGTGCCAGCAGCCTCACAGATACGCAGTATTTT.

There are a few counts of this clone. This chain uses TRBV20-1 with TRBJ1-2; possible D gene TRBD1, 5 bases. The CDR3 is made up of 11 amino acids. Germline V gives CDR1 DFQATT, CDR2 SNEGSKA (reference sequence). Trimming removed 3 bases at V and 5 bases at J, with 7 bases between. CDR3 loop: CSARDIYGYTF. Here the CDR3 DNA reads TGCAGTGCTAGGGACATTTATGGCTACACCTTC.

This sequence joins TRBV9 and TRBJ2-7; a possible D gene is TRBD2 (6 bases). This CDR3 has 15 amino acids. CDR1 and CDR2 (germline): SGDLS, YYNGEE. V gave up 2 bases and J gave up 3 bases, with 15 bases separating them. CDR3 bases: TGTGCCAGCAGCGTCGCTCGCGGGGACGGCTACGAGCAGTACTTC. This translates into CASSVARGDGYEQYF.

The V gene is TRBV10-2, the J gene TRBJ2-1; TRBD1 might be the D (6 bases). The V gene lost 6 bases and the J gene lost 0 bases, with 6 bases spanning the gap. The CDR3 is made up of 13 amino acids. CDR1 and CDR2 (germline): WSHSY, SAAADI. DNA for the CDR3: TGCGCCAGCAGGACAGGCTCCTACAATGAGCAGTTCTTC. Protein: CASRTGSYNEQFF.

CDR3 in amino acids: CAWSVQGSGNTIYF. In DNA form, the CDR3 reads TGTGCCTGGAGTGTACAGGGTTCTGGAAACACCATATATTTT. The V call is TRBV30, the J call TRBJ1-3; maybe TRBD1 (6 bases). CDR3 length: 14 amino acids. Trimming removed 0 bases from V and 1 base from J, with 7 bases in between. The germline CDR1 and CDR2 sequences are GTSNPN and SVGIG (reference sequence).

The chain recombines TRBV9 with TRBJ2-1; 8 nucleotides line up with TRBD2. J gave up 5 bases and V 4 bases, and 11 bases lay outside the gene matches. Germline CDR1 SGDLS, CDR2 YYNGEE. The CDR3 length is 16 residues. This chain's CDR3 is CASSPAIGGAHNEQFF. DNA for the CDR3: TGTGCCAGCAGCCCCGCCATCGGGGGGGCCCACAATGAGCAGTTCTTC.